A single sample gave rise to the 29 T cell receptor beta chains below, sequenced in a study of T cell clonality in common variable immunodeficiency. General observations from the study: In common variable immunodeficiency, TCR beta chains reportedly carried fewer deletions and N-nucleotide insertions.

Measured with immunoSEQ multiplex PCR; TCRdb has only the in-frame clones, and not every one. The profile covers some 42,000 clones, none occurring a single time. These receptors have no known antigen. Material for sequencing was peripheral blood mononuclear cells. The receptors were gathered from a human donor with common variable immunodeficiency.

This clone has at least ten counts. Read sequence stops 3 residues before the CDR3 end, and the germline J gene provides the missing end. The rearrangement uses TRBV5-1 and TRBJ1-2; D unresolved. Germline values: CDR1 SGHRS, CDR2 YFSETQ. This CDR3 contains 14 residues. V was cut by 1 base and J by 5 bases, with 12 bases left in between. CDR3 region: CASSLTAGEYGYTF. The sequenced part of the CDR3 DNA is TGCGCCAGCAGCTTGACTGCAGGAGAGTATGGC.

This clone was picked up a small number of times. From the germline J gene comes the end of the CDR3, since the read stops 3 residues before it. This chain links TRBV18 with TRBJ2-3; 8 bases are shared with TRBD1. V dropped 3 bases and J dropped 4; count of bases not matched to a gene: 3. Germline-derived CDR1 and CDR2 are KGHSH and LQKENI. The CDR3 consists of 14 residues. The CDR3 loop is CASSPRQGSDTQYF. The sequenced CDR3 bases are TGTGCCAGCTCACCGCGACAGGGGTCAGATACG.

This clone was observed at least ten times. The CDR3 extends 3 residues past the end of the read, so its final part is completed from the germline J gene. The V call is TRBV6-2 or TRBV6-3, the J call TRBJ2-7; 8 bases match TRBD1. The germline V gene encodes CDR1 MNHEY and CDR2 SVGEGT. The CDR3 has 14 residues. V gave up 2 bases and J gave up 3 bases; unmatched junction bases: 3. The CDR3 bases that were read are TGTGCCAGCAGTTACGCACAGGGGGTCTACGAG. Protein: CASSYAQGVYE. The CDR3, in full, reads CASSYAQGVYEQYF.

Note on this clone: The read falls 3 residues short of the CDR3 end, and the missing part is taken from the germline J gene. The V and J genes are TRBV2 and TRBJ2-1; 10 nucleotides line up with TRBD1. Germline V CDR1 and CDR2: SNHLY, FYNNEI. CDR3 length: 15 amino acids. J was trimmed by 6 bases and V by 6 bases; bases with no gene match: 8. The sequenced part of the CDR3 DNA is TGTGCCAGCAGGGGACAGGGGCAGGGTGTCAATGAG. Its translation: CASRGQGQGVNE. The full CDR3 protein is CASRGQGQGVNEQFF.

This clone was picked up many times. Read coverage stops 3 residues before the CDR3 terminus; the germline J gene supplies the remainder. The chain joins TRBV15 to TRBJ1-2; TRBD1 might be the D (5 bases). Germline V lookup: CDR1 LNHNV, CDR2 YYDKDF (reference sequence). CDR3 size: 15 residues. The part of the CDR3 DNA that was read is TGTGCCACCAGCAGAGACCATCGACAGCGTTTAGGC. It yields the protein CATSRDHRQRLG. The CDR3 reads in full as CATSRDHRQRLGYTF. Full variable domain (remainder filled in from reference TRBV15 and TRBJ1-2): DAMVIQNPRYQVTQFGKPVTLSCSQTLNHNVMYWYQQKSSQAPKLLFHYYDKDFNNEADTPDNFQSRRPNTSFCFLDIRSPGLGDTAMYLCATSRDHRQRLGYTFGSGTRLTVV.

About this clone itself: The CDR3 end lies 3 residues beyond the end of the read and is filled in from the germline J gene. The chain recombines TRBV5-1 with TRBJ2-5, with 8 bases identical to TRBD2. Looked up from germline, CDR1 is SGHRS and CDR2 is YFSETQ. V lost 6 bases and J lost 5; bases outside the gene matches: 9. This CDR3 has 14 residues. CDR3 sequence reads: CASTPAGGGETQYF. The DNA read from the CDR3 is TGCGCCAGCACCCCGGCGGGCGGGGGGGAGACC.

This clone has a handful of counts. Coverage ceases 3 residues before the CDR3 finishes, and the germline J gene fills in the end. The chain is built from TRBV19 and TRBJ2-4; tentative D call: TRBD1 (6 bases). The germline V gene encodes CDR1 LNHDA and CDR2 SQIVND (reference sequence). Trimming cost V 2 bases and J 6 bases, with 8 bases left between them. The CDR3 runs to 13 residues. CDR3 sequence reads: CASSIKGGNIQYF. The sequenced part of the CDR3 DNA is TGTGCCAGTAGTATAAAAGGGGGAAACATT. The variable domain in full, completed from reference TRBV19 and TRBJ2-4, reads DGGITQSPKYLFRKEGQNVTLSCEQNLNHDAMYWYRQDPGQGLRLIYYSQIVNDFQKGDIAEGYSVSREKKESFPLTVTSAQKNPTAFYLCASSIKGGNIQYFGAGTRLSVL.

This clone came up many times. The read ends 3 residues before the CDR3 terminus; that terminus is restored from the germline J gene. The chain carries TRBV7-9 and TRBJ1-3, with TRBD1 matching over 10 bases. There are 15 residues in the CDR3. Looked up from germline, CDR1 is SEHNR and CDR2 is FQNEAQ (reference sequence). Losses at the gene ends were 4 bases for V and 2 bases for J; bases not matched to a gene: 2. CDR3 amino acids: CASSSTGGTGNTIYF. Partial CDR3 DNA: TGTGCCAGCAGCTCGACAGGGGGCACTGGAAACACC.

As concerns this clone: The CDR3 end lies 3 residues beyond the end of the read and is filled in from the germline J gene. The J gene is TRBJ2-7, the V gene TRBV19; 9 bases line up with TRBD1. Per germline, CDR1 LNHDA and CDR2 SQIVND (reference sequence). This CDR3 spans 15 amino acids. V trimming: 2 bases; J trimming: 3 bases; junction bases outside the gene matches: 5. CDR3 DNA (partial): TGTGCCAGTAGTATACTAGGGACAGGGAGCTACGAG. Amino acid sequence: CASSILGTGSYE. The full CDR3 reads CASSILGTGSYEQYF.

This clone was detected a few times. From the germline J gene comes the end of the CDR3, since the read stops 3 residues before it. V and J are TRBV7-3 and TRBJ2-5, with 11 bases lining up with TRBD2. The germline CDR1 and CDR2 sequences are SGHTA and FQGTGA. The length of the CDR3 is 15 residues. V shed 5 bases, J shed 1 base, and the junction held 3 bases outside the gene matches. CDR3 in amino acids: CASSPSGRPQETQYF. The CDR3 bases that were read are TGTGCCAGCAGCCCTAGCGGGAGGCCCCAAGAGACC.

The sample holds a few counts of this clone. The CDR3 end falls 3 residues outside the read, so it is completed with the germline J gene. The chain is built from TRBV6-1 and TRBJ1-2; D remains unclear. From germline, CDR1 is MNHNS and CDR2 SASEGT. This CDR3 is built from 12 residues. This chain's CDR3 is CASSESGKGYTF. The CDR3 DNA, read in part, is TGTGCCAGCAGTGAGTCGGGGAAAGGC.

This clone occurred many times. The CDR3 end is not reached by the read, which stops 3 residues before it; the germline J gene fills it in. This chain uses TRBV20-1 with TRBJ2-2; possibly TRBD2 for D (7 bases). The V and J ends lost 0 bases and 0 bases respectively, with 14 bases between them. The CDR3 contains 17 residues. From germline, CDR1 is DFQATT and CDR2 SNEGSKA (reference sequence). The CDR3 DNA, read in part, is TGCAGTGCTAGAGATCAACGGGGGGCCCCGAACACCGGGGAG. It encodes CSARDQRGAPNTGE. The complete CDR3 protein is CSARDQRGAPNTGELFF.

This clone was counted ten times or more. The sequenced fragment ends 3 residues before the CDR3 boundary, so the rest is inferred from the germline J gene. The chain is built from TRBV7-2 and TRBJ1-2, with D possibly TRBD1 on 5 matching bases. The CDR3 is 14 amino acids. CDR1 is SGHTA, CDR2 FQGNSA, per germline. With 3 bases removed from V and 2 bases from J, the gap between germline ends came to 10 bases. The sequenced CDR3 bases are TGTGCCAGCAGCTTTCATCGGGGGAACTATGGC. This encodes CASSFHRGNYG. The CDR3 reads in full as CASSFHRGNYGYTF.

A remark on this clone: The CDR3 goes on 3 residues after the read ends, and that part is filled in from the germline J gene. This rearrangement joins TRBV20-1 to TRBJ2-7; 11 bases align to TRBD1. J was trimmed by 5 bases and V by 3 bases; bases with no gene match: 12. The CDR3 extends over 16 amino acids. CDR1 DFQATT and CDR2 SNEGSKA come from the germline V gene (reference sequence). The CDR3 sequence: CSASTGTGGFRNEQYF. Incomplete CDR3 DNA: TGCAGTGCTAGTACCGGGACAGGGGGGTTTAGGAACGAG.

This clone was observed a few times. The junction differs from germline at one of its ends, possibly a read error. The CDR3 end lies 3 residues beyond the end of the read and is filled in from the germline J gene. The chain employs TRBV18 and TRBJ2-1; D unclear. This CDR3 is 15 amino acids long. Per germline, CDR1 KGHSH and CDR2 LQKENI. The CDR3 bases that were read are TGTGCCAGCTCACGGAATCGGATAGCCTACGATGAG. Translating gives CASSRNRIAYDE. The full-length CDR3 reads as CASSRNRIAYDEQFF.

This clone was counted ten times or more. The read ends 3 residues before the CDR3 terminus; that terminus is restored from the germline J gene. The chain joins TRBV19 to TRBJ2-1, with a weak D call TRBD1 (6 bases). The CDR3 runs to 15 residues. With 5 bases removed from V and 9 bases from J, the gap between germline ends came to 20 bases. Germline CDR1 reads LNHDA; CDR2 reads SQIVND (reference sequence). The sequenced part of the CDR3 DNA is TGTGCCAGTAGTCCCGGGACACCAGGGCGTAGTGAG. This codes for CASSPGTPGRSE. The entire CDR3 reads CASSPGTPGRSEQFF.

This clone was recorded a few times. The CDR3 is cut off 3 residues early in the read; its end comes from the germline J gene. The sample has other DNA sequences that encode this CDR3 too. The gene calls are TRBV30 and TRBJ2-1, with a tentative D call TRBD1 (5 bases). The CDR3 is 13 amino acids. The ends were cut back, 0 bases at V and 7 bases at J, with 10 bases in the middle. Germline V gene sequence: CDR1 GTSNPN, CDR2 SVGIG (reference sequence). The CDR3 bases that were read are TGTGCCTGGAGTGTGGACAAACGAAATGAG. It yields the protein CAWSVDKRNE. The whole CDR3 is CAWSVDKRNEQFF.

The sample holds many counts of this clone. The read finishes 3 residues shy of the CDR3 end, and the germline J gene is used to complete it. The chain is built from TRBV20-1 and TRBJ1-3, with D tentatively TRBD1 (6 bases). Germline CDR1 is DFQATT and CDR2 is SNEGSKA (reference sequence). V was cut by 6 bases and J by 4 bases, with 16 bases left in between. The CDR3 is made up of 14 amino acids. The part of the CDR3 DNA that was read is TGCAGTGCCTCGGAGGACCAGGGGGGAAACACC. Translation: CSASEDQGGNT. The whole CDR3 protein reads CSASEDQGGNTIYF.

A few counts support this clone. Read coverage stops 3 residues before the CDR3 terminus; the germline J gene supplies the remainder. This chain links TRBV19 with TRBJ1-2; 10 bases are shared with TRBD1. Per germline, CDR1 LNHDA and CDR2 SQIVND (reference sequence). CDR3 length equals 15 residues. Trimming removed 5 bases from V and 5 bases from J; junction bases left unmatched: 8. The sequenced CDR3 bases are TGTGCCAGTAGTTCCGGGACAGGGGCCGGGTATGGC. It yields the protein CASSSGTGAGYG. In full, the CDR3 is CASSSGTGAGYGYTF.

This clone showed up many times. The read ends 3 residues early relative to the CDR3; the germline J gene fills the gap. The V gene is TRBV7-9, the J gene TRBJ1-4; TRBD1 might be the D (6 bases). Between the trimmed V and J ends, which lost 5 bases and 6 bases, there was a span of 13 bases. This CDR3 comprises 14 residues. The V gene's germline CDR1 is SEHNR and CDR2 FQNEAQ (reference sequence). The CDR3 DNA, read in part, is TGTGCCAGCAGCCCCCAGGGGTTATATGAAAAA. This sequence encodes CASSPQGLYEK. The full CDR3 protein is CASSPQGLYEKLFF.

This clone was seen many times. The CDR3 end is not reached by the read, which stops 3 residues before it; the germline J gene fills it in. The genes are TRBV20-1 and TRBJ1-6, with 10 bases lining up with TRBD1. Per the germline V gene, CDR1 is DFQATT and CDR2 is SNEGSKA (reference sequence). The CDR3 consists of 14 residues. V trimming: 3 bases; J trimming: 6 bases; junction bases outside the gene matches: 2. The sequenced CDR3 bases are TGCAGTGCTAGGCGGACAGGGGGTAATTCACCC. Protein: CSARRTGGNSP. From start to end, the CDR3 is CSARRTGGNSPLHF.

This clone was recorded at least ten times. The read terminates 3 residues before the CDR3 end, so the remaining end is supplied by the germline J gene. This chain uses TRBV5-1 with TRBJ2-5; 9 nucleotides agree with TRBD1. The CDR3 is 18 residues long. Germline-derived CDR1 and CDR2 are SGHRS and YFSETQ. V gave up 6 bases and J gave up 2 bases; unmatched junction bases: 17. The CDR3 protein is CASTRGAYGTGIQETQYF. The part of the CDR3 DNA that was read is TGCGCCAGCACCAGGGGGGCCTACGGGACAGGGATACAAGAGACC.

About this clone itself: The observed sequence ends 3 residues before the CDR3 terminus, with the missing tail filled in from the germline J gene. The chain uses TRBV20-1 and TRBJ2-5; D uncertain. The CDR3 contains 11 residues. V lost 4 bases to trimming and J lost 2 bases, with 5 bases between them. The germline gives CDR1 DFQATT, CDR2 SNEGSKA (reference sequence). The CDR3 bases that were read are TGCAGTGCTAACAGTCAAGAGACC. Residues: CSANSQET. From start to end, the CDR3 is CSANSQETQYF.

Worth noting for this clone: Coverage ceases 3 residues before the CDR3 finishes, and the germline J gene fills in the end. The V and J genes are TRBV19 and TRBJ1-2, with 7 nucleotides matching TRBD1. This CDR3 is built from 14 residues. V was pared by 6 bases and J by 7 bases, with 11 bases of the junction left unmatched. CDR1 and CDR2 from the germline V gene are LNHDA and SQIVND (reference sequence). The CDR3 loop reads CASSRGGTVRGYTF. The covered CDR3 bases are TGTGCCAGTAGCCGTGGGGGGACAGTCCGTGGC. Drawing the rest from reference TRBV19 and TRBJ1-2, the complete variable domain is DGGITQSPKYLFRKEGQNVTLSCEQNLNHDAMYWYRQDPGQGLRLIYYSQIVNDFQKGDIAEGYSVSREKKESFPLTVTSAQKNPTAFYLCASSRGGTVRGYTFGSGTRLTVV.

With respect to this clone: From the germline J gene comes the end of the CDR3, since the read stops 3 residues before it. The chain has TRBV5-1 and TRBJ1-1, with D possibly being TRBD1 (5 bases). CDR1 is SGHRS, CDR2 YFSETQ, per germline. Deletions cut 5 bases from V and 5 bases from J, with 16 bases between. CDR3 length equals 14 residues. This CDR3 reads CASRATAGGTEAFF. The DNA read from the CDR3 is TGCGCCAGCAGGGCGACAGCGGGAGGGACTGAA.

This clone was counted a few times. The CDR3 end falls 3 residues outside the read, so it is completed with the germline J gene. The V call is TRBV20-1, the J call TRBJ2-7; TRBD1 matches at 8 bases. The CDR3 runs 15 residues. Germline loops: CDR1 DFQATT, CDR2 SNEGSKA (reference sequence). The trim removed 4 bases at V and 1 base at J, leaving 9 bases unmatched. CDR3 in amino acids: CSAIPNRGSSYEQYF. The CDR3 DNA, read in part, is TGCAGTGCTATCCCGAACAGGGGGTCATCCTACGAG.

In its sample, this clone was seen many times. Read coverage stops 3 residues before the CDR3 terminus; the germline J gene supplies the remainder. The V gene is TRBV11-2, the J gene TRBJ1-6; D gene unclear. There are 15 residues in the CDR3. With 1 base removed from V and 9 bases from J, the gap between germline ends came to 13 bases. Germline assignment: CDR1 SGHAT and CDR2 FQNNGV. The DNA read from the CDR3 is TGTGCCAGCAGCTTAGTCGGAGGACTCAGTTCACCC. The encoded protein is CASSLVGGLSSP. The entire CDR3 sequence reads CASSLVGGLSSPLHF.

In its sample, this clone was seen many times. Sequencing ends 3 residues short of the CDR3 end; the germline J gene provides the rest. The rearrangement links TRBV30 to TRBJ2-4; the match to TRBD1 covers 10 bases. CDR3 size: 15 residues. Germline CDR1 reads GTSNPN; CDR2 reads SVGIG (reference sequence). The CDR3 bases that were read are TGTGCCTCCGACCGGGACAGGGGCACTATGAGGCTT. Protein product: CASDRDRGTMRL. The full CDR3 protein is CASDRDRGTMRLQYF.

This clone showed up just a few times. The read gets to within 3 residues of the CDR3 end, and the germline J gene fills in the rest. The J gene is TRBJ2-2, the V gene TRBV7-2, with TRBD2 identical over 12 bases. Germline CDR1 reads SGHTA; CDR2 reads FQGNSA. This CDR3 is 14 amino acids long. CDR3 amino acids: CASSLGLAGGRLFF. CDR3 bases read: TGTGCCAGCAGCTTAGGTCTAGCGGGGGGGCGG.